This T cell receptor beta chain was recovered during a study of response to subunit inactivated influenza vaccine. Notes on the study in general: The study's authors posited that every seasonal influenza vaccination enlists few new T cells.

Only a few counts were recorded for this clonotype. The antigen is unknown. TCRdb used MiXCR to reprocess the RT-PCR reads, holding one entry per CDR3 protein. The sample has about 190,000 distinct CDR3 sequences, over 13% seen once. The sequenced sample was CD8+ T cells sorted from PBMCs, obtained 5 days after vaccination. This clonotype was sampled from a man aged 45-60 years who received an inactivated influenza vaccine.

The CDR3 loop reads CASSLLAGGPYEQYF. The CDR3 DNA follows: TGTGCCAGCAGTTTATTGGCGGGGGGGCCCTACGAGCAGTACTTC. The chain combines TRBV27 with TRBJ2-7; TRBD2 agrees at 9 bases. With 1 base clipped from V and 2 bases from J, the junction kept 3 bases outside the gene matches. Germline lookup yields CDR1 MNHEY and CDR2 SMNVEV (reference sequence). The CDR3 loop spans 15 amino acids.